The 6 T cell receptor beta chains below were found in one sample sequenced in a study of blood T cell repertoires in COVID-19. Some clones are missing from TCRdb's copy, which holds only in-frame ones; the method was immunoSEQ multiplex PCR. Here the sample spans about 250,000 clones, 92% being singletons. The sample consisted of peripheral blood. Receptors originate from a man younger than 40 with COVID-19, enrolled during active disease.

The chain combines TRBV28 with TRBJ2-3, with D perhaps matching TRBD1 (6 bases). The CDR3 runs to 16 residues. Trimming pared 4 bases from V and 2 bases from J, leaving 16 bases between. Germline V CDR1 and CDR2: MDHEN, SYDVKM. CDR3 amino acids: CASSSPTGPLTDTQYF. In nucleotides, the CDR3 is TGTGCCAGCAGTTCCCCGACAGGTCCCCTCACAGATACGCAGTATTTT.

The rearrangement links TRBV28 to TRBJ2-5; 10 bases match TRBD2. CDR3 size: 17 residues. From germline, CDR1 is MDHEN and CDR2 SYDVKM. The junction had 15 bases not matched to a gene; V was cut back by 6 bases and J by 5 bases. This CDR3 reads CASRFSGSGGAGETQYF. Written as DNA, the CDR3 is TGTGCCAGCAGATTCAGCGGGAGCGGGGGGGCCGGCGAGACCCAGTACTTC.

This clone is a singleton in its sample. The chain employs TRBV6-5 and TRBJ2-2, with a possible D match to TRBD2 (5 bases). In germline, CDR1 is MNHEY, CDR2 SVGAGI. V was pared by 6 bases and J by 1 base, with 6 bases between. The CDR3 has 13 residues. Here the CDR3 reads CASRRENTGELFF. The CDR3 nucleotides are TGTGCCAGCAGGAGGGAGAACACCGGGGAGCTGTTTTTT.

The chain employs TRBV14 and TRBJ1-2; 9 bases line up with TRBD1. From germline, CDR1 is SGHDN and CDR2 FVKESK. CDR3 length: 14 residues. Trimming took 2 bases from V and 3 from J; bases not matched to a gene: 1. CDR3 in DNA: TGTGCCAGCAGCCAAACAGGGGGCGACTATGGCTACACCTTC. Its translation is CASSQTGGDYGYTF.

The V and J genes are TRBV6-5 and TRBJ1-6; possibly TRBD1 for D (6 bases). This CDR3 is 15 amino acids long. The germline gives CDR1 MNHEY, CDR2 SVGAGI. Trimming took off 6 bases at V and 0 bases at J, with 9 bases between the two ends. CDR3 bases: TGTGCCAGCAGGGGGGCGAGCTCCTATAATTCACCCCTCCACTTT. It codes for CASRGASSYNSPLHF.

The rearrangement joins TRBV6-2 or TRBV6-3 to TRBJ2-2; TRBD1 is a possible D gene (6 bases). The CDR3 totals 14 residues. CDR1 and CDR2 (germline): MNHEY, SVGEGT. V was cut by 6 bases and J by 5 bases, with 13 bases left in between. Here the CDR3 reads CASSPIQGTGELFF. The CDR3 DNA follows: TGTGCCAGCAGCCCAATACAGGGAACCGGGGAGCTGTTTTTT.